Listed here are 28 T cell receptor beta chains from one sample, sequenced in a study of cytomegalovirus exposure and HLA in healthy donors. The PCR contained 60 Vbeta and 13 Jbeta primers. Libraries were prepared by immunoSEQ multiplex PCR; TCRdb keeps only in-frame clonotypes and omits some of them. The sample contains 150,000 to 200,000 clones, around three quarters of which appear only once. Material: PBMCs. The receptors derive from a woman aged 40 to 49 in good health and CMV-seronegative.

The gene calls are TRBV7-2 and TRBJ2-1; 11 nucleotides align to TRBD2. The CDR3 has 19 residues. J was trimmed by 5 bases and V by 1 base; bases with no gene match: 13. CDR1 SGHTA and CDR2 FQGNSA come from the germline V gene. The DNA for the CDR3 is TGTGCCAGCAGCTTAGTATCCGGGACTAGCGGAGTACGGAACAATGAGCAGTTCTTC. This codes for CASSLVSGTSGVRNNEQFF.

On this clone: Other DNA sequences in this specimen translate into the identical CDR3. J is TRBJ1-2 and V is TRBV7-3, with D possibly matching TRBD1 (5 bases). Between the trimmed V and J ends, which lost 5 bases and 4 bases, there was a span of 11 bases. The CDR3 is made up of 13 amino acids. Germline CDR1 reads SGHTA; CDR2 reads FQGTGA. The CDR3 spells CASSPGGSYGYTF. The CDR3 DNA sequence: TGTGCCAGCAGCCCCGGGGGGAGCTATGGCTACACCTTC.

The chain couples TRBV6-1 to TRBJ1-2; TRBD1 aligns across 9 bases. The CDR3 totals 15 residues. Germline V CDR1 and CDR2: MNHNS, SASEGT. V lost 4 bases to trimming and J lost 3 bases; unmatched junction nucleotides: 6. CDR3 sequence: CASSASTGGDYGYTF. The CDR3 coding sequence is TGTGCCAGCAGTGCGTCGACAGGGGGGGACTATGGCTACACCTTC.

CDR3 in amino acids: CASSSPLGRNYGYTF. DNA of the CDR3: TGTGCCAGCAGCTCCCCCCTGGGCAGAAACTATGGCTACACCTTC. The rearrangement uses TRBV6-5 and TRBJ1-2; no firm D call. The CDR3 covers 15 residues. Looked up from germline, CDR1 is MNHEY and CDR2 is SVGAGI. V was clipped by 6 bases and J by 2 bases, with 16 bases between them.

The chain is built from TRBV7-3 and TRBJ2-2; possibly TRBD1 for D (6 bases). The V gene's germline CDR1 is SGHTA and CDR2 FQGTGA. The ends were cut back, 5 bases at V and 4 bases at J, with 11 bases in the middle. The CDR3 contains 14 residues. CDR3 coding DNA: TGTGCCAGCAGCCCAGGGGCTGGCACCGGGGAGCTGTTTTTT. Protein product: CASSPGAGTGELFF.

V gene TRBV7-9 combines with J gene TRBJ2-7; 10 bases fit TRBD1. J gave up 2 bases and V 5 bases, and 9 bases lay outside the gene matches. The CDR3 is 16 residues long. Germline V gene data show CDR1 as SEHNR and CDR2 as FQNEAQ (reference sequence). This CDR3 is CASSRQGAGRPYEQYF. The CDR3 coding sequence is TGTGCCAGCAGCCGACAGGGGGCCGGAAGACCCTACGAGCAGTACTTC.

The V and J genes are TRBV2 and TRBJ2-1; 9 positions agree with TRBD2. V trimming: 4 bases; J trimming: 7 bases; junction bases outside the gene matches: 5. Germline assignment: CDR1 SNHLY and CDR2 FYNNEI. This CDR3 region has 14 residues. This CDR3 is CASSVASGKNEQFF. The DNA of the CDR3 is TGTGCCAGCAGTGTGGCTAGCGGGAAAAATGAGCAGTTCTTC. Full variable domain (missing parts from reference TRBV2 and TRBJ2-1): EPEVTQTPSHQVTQMGQEVILRCVPISNHLYFYWYRQILGQKVEFLVSFYNNEISEKSEIFDDQFSVERPDGSNFTLKIRSTKLEDSAMYFCASSVASGKNEQFFGPGTRLTVL.

The CDR3, as DNA: TGTGCCAGCTCACCAAGGGCAGACTATGGACTGAACACTGAAGCTTTCTTT. Its translation is CASSPRADYGLNTEAFF. The V gene is TRBV18, the J gene TRBJ1-1; D call uncertain. This CDR3 comprises 17 residues. Germline V CDR1 and CDR2: KGHSH, LQKENI. V was trimmed by 2 bases and J by 0 bases, leaving 16 bases between them.

The chain uses TRBV5-1 and TRBJ2-1, with 8 bases fitting TRBD2. Germline V gives CDR1 SGHRS, CDR2 YFSETQ. V was clipped by 7 bases and J by 0 bases; unmatched bases: 15. This CDR3 region has 18 residues. The CDR3: CASAAASGHYSSYNEQFF. CDR3 nucleotide sequence: TGCGCCAGCGCCGCGGCTAGCGGGCACTACAGCTCCTACAATGAGCAGTTCTTC.

This chain connects TRBV7-9 to TRBJ2-5; the D gene is possibly TRBD2 (6 bases). This CDR3 spans 12 amino acids. Germline-derived CDR1 and CDR2 are SEHNR and FQNEAQ (reference sequence). Trimming left V 5 bases short and J 5 bases short, with 9 bases between. CDR3 protein: CASSRGGETQYF. The CDR3 DNA sequence: TGTGCCAGCAGCAGAGGAGGGGAGACCCAGTACTTC.

The chain recombines TRBV7-2 with TRBJ2-7; the match to TRBD2 covers 10 bases. J lost 5 bases, V lost 5 bases, and 6 bases had no gene match. Germline CDR1 is SGHTA and CDR2 is FQGNSA. This CDR3 region has 14 residues. CDR3 DNA: TGTGCCAGCAGCACGCTCGGGACTAGCGACGAGCAGTACTTC. Its protein product is CASSTLGTSDEQYF.

This rearrangement joins TRBV28 to TRBJ1-2; 7 positions match TRBD1. V lost 2 bases, J lost 5 bases, and 2 bases stayed unmatched. The CDR3 is made up of 13 amino acids. The germline CDR1 and CDR2 sequences are MDHEN and SYDVKM. The DNA for the CDR3 is TGTGCCAGCAGTTTAGGGACAGCTTATGGCTACACCTTC. Its protein is CASSLGTAYGYTF.

The chain joins TRBV30 to TRBJ1-1, with D maybe TRBD1 (6 bases). Germline assignment: CDR1 GTSNPN and CDR2 SVGIG (reference sequence). This CDR3 contains 13 residues. V was cut by 5 bases and J by 1 base, with 11 bases left in between. CDR3 nucleotides: TGTGCCTGGGGGACGGGACAGAACACTGAAGCTTTCTTT. Its translation: CAWGTGQNTEAFF.

This clone was seen more than once but under ten times. This chain uses TRBV7-9 with TRBJ2-3; D is possibly TRBD2 (5 bases). The CDR3 consists of 14 residues. V was pared by 3 bases and J by 1 base, with 8 bases between. The V gene's germline CDR1 is SEHNR and CDR2 FQNEAQ (reference sequence). The chain's CDR3 is CASSFTAGTDTQYF. The CDR3, as DNA: TGTGCCAGCAGCTTCACAGCGGGCACAGATACGCAGTATTTT.

The gene calls are TRBV18 and TRBJ2-1, with 8 bases fitting TRBD2. The CDR3 totals 14 residues. Germline CDR1 is KGHSH and CDR2 is LQKENI. The V and J ends lost 6 bases and 9 bases, in that order; junction bases with no gene match: 10. CDR3 coding DNA: TGTGCCAGCTCTCCCGGGACTAGAATTGGTGAGCAGTTCTTC. It encodes CASSPGTRIGEQFF.

The rearrangement uses TRBV5-6 and TRBJ2-7, with 10 bases lining up with TRBD2. Germline V gives CDR1 SGHDT, CDR2 YYEEEE. Losses at the gene ends were 5 bases for V and 7 bases for J; bases not matched to a gene: 12. The CDR3 contains 15 residues. The CDR3 reads CASSTGGLARTEQYF. CDR3 in DNA: TGTGCCAGCAGTACTGGGGGACTAGCGCGTACGGAGCAGTACTTC.

This clone has only a few counts. J is TRBJ2-3 and V is TRBV29-1; D call uncertain. Between the trimmed V and J ends, which lost 3 bases and 1 base, there was a span of 8 bases. The CDR3 sequence is 13 residues long. Germline CDR1 and CDR2: SQVTM and ANQGSEA. CDR3 nucleotide sequence: TGCAGCGTTGACCTCCAGGGCACAGATACGCAGTATTTT. This translates into CSVDLQGTDTQYF.

This clone was recorded once. The J gene is TRBJ2-5, the V gene TRBV4-1; 10 bases agree with TRBD1. The junction had 7 bases not matched to a gene; V was cut back by 4 bases and J by 5 bases. The V gene's germline CDR1 is MGHRA and CDR2 YSYEKL. This CDR3 comprises 15 residues. CDR3 amino acids: CASSPGTGEGETQYF. CDR3 DNA sequence: TGCGCCAGCAGCCCTGGGACAGGGGAAGGGGAGACCCAGTACTTC.

In this sample, this clone turned up a few times. This chain joins TRBV7-3 and TRBJ2-5; a possible D gene is TRBD2 (6 bases). This CDR3 has 16 amino acids. V dropped 5 bases and J dropped 3 bases, with 19 bases sitting between them. Germline CDR1 reads SGHTA; CDR2 reads FQGTGA. CDR3 DNA: TGTGCCAGCAGCCCTTCCCCGGGGGACTCTGAAGAGACCCAGTACTTC. Amino acids: CASSPSPGDSEETQYF. The whole variable domain, filled in from reference TRBV7-3 and TRBJ2-5, reads GAGVSQTPSNKVTEKGKYVELRCDPISGHTALYWYRQSLGQGPEFLIYFQGTGAADDSGLPNDRFFAVRPEGSVSTLKIQRTERGDSAVYLCASSPSPGDSEETQYFGPGTRLLVL.

This chain joins TRBV10-1 and TRBJ1-6; possible D gene TRBD1, 5 bases. V lost 1 base, J lost 12 bases, and 7 bases lay in between. Germline V lookup: CDR1 WNHNN, CDR2 SYGVQD (reference sequence). This CDR3 contains 12 residues. CDR3 sequence: CASSEWGEPLHF. The CDR3 nucleotides read TGCGCCAGCAGTGAGTGGGGGGAACCCCTCCACTTT.

The chain has TRBV6-5 and TRBJ2-7; 8 bases agree with TRBD2. With V trimmed by 6 bases and J by 4 bases, 8 bases remained unmatched. Germline V CDR1 and CDR2: MNHEY, SVGAGI. This CDR3 comprises 14 residues. CDR3 nucleotides: TGTGCCAGCAGCCCTTTAGCGGGATTATACGAGCAGTACTTC. Protein product: CASSPLAGLYEQYF.

V gene TRBV13 combines with J gene TRBJ1-1, with D uncertain. This CDR3 has 14 residues. With 0 bases removed from V and 1 base from J, the gap between germline ends came to 6 bases. From germline, CDR1 is PRHDT and CDR2 FYEKMQ (reference sequence). The CDR3 is CASSLGRGNTEAFF. The CDR3 DNA follows: TGTGCCAGCAGCTTAGGCCGGGGGAACACTGAAGCTTTCTTT.

The J gene is TRBJ2-7, the V gene TRBV10-1; possible D gene TRBD1, 5 bases. V lost 11 bases and J lost 3, with 14 bases in between. Germline values: CDR1 WNHNN, CDR2 SYGVQD (reference sequence). The CDR3 has 12 amino acids. CDR3 protein: CARPTVNYEQYF. The CDR3, as DNA: TGCGCCCGCCCGACAGTTAACTACGAGCAGTACTTC.

This clone was detected only once. The chain combines TRBV14 with TRBJ2-7; 8 nucleotides align to TRBD1. J lost 3 bases, V lost 2 bases, and 3 bases had no gene match. The CDR3 runs to 14 residues. The V gene's germline CDR1 is SGHDN and CDR2 FVKESK. CDR3 bases: TGTGCCAGCAGCCAAATGGACAGGGACTACGAGCAGTACTTC. Its protein is CASSQMDRDYEQYF.

The rearrangement joins TRBV7-9 to TRBJ1-5; weak D call: TRBD1 (5 bases). Germline CDR1 is SEHNR and CDR2 is FQNEAQ (reference sequence). There are 15 residues in the CDR3. V lost 5 bases, J lost 1 base, and 12 bases lay in between. The CDR3: CASSRGSGSNQPQHF. The DNA of the CDR3 is TGTGCCAGCAGCCGGGGGTCCGGGAGCAATCAGCCCCAGCATTTT.

The V gene is TRBV29-1, the J gene TRBJ2-1; 9 nucleotides align to TRBD1. From germline, CDR1 is SQVTM and CDR2 ANQGSEA. CDR3 length: 14 residues. V shed 4 bases and J 3 bases; nucleotides not matched to a gene: 4. CDR3 sequence (DNA): TGCAGCGTTGGGACAGGGGCGGGCTACAATGAGCAGTTCTTC. Its translation is CSVGTGAGYNEQFF.

This chain links TRBV5-1 with TRBJ1-2; 8 bases map to TRBD1. The CDR3 is made up of 14 amino acids. Germline trimming cut 4 bases from V and 8 bases from J; bases unmatched to any gene: 10. Per germline, CDR1 SGHRS and CDR2 YFSETQ. The CDR3 loop reads CASSQGQGRFGYTF. The CDR3, as DNA: TGCGCCAGCAGCCAAGGACAGGGACGCTTCGGCTACACCTTC.

This clone was seen only a few times. The CDR3: CASSIRAGTGRPNTEAFF. The CDR3 bases are TGTGCCAGTAGTATAAGGGCAGGGACAGGGAGGCCGAACACTGAAGCTTTCTTT. The chain is built from TRBV19 and TRBJ1-1; 9 bases line up with TRBD1. CDR1 is LNHDA and CDR2 is SQIVND in the germline V gene (reference sequence). Germline trimming cut 2 bases from V and 1 base from J; bases unmatched to any gene: 11. The CDR3 has 18 amino acids.